The entry that follows covers one T cell receptor (beta chain) sequence. The germline V gene encodes CDR1 GTSNPN and CDR2 SVGIG (reference sequence). The CDR3 spans 12 residues. Trimming left V 2 bases short and J 6 bases short, with 10 bases between. TCRdb reprocessed the RT-PCR reads via MiXCR and lists one record per CDR3 protein. The profile shows about 680,000 distinct CDR3 sequences, more than 13% of them singletons. This chain joins TRBV30 and TRBJ1-1, with D hard to call. Source material: memory CD4+ T cells from blood. The sequence derives from a female donor in good health, serving as a healthy control. The CDR3 DNA follows: TGTGCCTGGAGTAAGGGAGGGTCTGAAGCTTTCTTT. It specifies CAWSKGGSEAFF.